Included here is one T cell receptor (beta chain) sequence, with context. CDR3 size: 14 residues. V lost 5 bases, J lost 9 bases, and 7 bases stayed unmatched. CDR1 SNHLY and CDR2 FYNNEI come from the germline V gene. The TCR beta repertoire was assessed by survey-level immunoSEQ sequencing. The data were produced by immunoSEQ multiplex PCR, yet TCRdb's version contains in-frame clones alone and is incomplete. The table lists under 55,000 clones, approximately 93% of them singletons, with about 10% in the top ten. The sequencing input was PBMCs. The chain is built from TRBV2 and TRBJ1-6; TRBD1 matches 7 bases. This TCR came from a man aged 35 to 55 with rheumatoid arthritis. CDR3 DNA sequence: TGTGCCAGCAGTTCTGGACAGGAGACTTCACCCCTCCACTTT. Encoded protein: CASSSGQETSPLHF.